The 14 T cell receptor beta chains presented below share a single source sample, sequenced in a study of blood T cell repertoires in COVID-19. The data were produced by immunoSEQ multiplex PCR, yet TCRdb's version contains in-frame clones alone and is incomplete. The profile shows approximately 180,000 clones, 70% to 90% of them singletons. The material sequenced was peripheral blood. The receptors originated from a human donor with active or convalescent COVID-19. The donor label of this sample is uncertain.

The chain joins TRBV3-1 (or the pseudogene TRBV3-2) to TRBJ2-7; 9 bases agree with TRBD2. The CDR3 is 18 amino acids. Germline V gene sequence: CDR1 LGHDT, CDR2 YNNKEL (reference sequence). Unmatched junction bases numbered 19, after V lost 4 bases and J lost 6 bases. The DNA of the CDR3 is TGTGCCAGCAGCCCCCCGGGGGTAGCGGGGGTGAGTTCTCTCGAGCAGTACTTC. Amino acid sequence: CASSPPGVAGVSSLEQYF.

The chain is built from TRBV5-1 and TRBJ1-2; 9 bases line up with TRBD1. The CDR3 is 13 amino acids. The germline CDR1 and CDR2 sequences are SGHRS and YFSETQ. After removal of 7 bases from V and 7 bases from J, the junction contained 8 bases not matched to a gene. The CDR3 coding sequence is TGCGCCAGCGGCGGGACAGGGACCTTTGGCTACACCTTC. Protein sequence: CASGGTGTFGYTF.

This chain uses TRBV30 with TRBJ2-1; 8 bases match TRBD1. Per germline, CDR1 GTSNPN and CDR2 SVGIG (reference sequence). This CDR3 spans 15 amino acids. The junction had 5 bases not matched to a gene; V was cut back by 0 bases and J by 4 bases. CDR3 bases: TGTGCCTGGAGTGTACTGGACAGGGCTTACAATGAGCAGTTCTTC. It codes for CAWSVLDRAYNEQFF.

The chain has TRBV28 and TRBJ2-7; 8 bases match TRBD2. The V gene end was trimmed by 6 bases and the J gene end by 9 bases; junction bases not matched to a gene: 7. The length of the CDR3 is 12 residues. Germline values: CDR1 MDHEN, CDR2 SYDVKM. The CDR3 reads CASRLPGGVQYF. The CDR3 DNA follows: TGTGCCAGCAGATTACCGGGGGGGGTGCAGTACTTC.

The chain couples TRBV7-2 to TRBJ1-2; TRBD1 matches at 8 bases. J gave up 4 bases and V 5 bases, and 3 bases lay outside the gene matches. The CDR3 has 13 residues. The germline CDR1 and CDR2 sequences are SGHTA and FQGNSA. The CDR3 DNA reads TGTGCCAGCAGCGGGACAGGTGTCTATGGCTACACCTTC. Translation gives CASSGTGVYGYTF.

The genes are TRBV6-5 and TRBJ2-7, with TRBD1 matching 10 bases. This CDR3 comprises 15 residues. The ends lost 5 bases at V and 2 bases at J; junction bases unmatched: 6. Germline V gene data show CDR1 as MNHEY and CDR2 as SVGAGI. The CDR3 here is CASSTQDRGAYEQYF. In DNA form, the CDR3 reads TGTGCCAGCAGTACCCAGGACAGGGGGGCCTACGAGCAGTACTTC.

The gene calls are TRBV7-9 and TRBJ2-7; TRBD1 is a possible D gene (5 bases). There are 13 residues in the CDR3. From germline, CDR1 is SEHNR and CDR2 FQNEAQ (reference sequence). The V end lost 2 bases, the J end lost 7 bases, and 12 bases lay between the germline ends. The CDR3 region has the DNA TGTGCCAGCAGCTTATTCAGGGTGGGGGAGCAGTACTTC. This gives the protein CASSLFRVGEQYF. The full variable domain, its missing parts supplied by reference TRBV7-9 and TRBJ2-7, is DTGVSQNPRHKITKRGQNVTFRCDPISEHNRLYWYRQTLGQGPEFLTYFQNEAQLEKSRLLSDRFSAERPKGSFSTLEIQRTEQGDSAMYLCASSLFRVGEQYFGPGTRLTVT.

This clone is a singleton in its sample. The chain has TRBV4-1 and TRBJ2-7, with 7 bases fitting TRBD1. Germline V gene sequence: CDR1 MGHRA, CDR2 YSYEKL. V was pared by 4 bases and J by 5 bases, with 2 bases of the junction left unmatched. The CDR3 is 12 amino acids. The CDR3 nucleotides are TGCGCCAGCAGCCCGACAGGGAACGAGCAGTACTTC. Its translation is CASSPTGNEQYF.

The V and J genes are TRBV3-1 (or the pseudogene TRBV3-2) and TRBJ2-1; the D gene is possibly TRBD2 (6 bases). V was cut by 3 bases and J by 5 bases, with 14 bases left in between. The germline V gene has CDR1 LGHDT and CDR2 YNNKEL (reference sequence). The CDR3 is 15 amino acids. The CDR3 bases are TGTGCCAGCAGCCAGCGGGATGTTCGCGACAATGAGCAGTTCTTC. It codes for CASSQRDVRDNEQFF.

The chain links TRBV7-2 to TRBJ1-6, with D uncertain. Germline CDR1 and CDR2: SGHTA and FQGNSA. CDR3 length equals 13 residues. Trimming cost V 6 bases and J 13 bases, with 16 bases left between them. The CDR3 bases are TGTGCCAGCAGTATACAGAGCCTAAATCCCCTCCACTTT. It yields the protein CASSIQSLNPLHF.

The gene calls are TRBV7-2 and TRBJ2-7, with 11 bases identical to TRBD1. This CDR3 contains 15 residues. The germline V gene has CDR1 SGHTA and CDR2 FQGNSA. With 6 bases clipped from V and 6 bases from J, the junction kept 10 bases outside the gene matches. The CDR3 coding sequence is TGTGCCAGCAGGCCTAGGACAGGGGGCTCTCTCGAGCAGTACTTC. This encodes CASRPRTGGSLEQYF.

The chain joins TRBV13 to TRBJ2-1; no definite D call. This CDR3 is 12 amino acids long. Germline assignment: CDR1 PRHDT and CDR2 FYEKMQ (reference sequence). Between the trimmed V and J ends, which lost 6 bases and 6 bases, there was a span of 9 bases. CDR3 loop: CASSLGPNEQFF. The CDR3 DNA reads as TGTGCCAGCAGTCTGGGCCCCAATGAGCAGTTCTTC.

This clone showed up just once. The genes are TRBV5-5 and TRBJ2-1, with D perhaps TRBD2 (5 bases). CDR3 size: 14 residues. V was cut by 2 bases and J by 4 bases, with 10 bases left in between. Germline V gene sequence: CDR1 SGHKS, CDR2 YYEKEE (reference sequence). The CDR3 nucleotides read TGTGCCAGCAGCTTTAAGGGCGGGTACAATGAGCAGTTCTTC. It encodes CASSFKGGYNEQFF.

The gene calls are TRBV6-5 and TRBJ2-1, with TRBD2 matching 12 bases. Germline V lookup: CDR1 MNHEY, CDR2 SVGAGI. Trimming at V came to 7 bases and at J to 7 bases, leaving 8 bases not matched to a gene. The CDR3 is 15 residues long. CDR3 amino acids: CASKALAGGPNEQFF. The CDR3 DNA sequence: TGTGCCAGCAAGGCCCTAGCGGGGGGGCCAAATGAGCAGTTCTTC.